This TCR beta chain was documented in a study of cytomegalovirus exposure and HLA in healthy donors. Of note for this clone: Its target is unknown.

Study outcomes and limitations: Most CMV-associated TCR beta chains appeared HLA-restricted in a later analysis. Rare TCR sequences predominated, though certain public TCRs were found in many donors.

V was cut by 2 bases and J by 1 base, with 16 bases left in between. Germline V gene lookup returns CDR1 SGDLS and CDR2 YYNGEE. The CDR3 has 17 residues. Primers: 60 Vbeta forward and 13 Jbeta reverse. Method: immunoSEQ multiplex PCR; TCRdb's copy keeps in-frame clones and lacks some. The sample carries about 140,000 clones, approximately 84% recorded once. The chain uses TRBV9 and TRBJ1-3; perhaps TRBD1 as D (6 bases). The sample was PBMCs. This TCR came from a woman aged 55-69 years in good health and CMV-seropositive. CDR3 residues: CASSVGGGGASGNTIYF. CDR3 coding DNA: TGTGCCAGCAGCGTGGGCGGGGGGGGCGCTTCTGGAAACACCATATATTTT.